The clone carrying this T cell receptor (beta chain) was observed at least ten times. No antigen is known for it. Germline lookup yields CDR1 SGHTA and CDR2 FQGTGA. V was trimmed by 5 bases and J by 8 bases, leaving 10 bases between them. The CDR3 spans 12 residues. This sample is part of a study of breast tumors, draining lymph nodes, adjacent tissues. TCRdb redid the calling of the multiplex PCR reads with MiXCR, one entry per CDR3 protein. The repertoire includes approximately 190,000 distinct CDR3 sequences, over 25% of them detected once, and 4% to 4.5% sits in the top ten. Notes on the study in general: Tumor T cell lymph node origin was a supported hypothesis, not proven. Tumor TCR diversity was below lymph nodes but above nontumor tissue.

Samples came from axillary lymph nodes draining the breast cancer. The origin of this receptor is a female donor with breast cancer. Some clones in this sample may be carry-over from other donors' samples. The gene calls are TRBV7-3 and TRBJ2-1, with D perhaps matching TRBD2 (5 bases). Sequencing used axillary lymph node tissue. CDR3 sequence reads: CASSGLGDEQFF. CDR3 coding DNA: TGTGCCAGCAGCGGACTGGGCGATGAGCAGTTCTTC. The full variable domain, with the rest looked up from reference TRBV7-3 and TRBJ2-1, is GAGVSQTPSNKVTEKGKYVELRCDPISGHTALYWYRQSLGQGPEFLIYFQGTGAADDSGLPNDRFFAVRPEGSVSTLKIQRTERGDSAVYLCASSGLGDEQFFGPGTRLTVL.